This entry features one T cell receptor (beta chain) sequence. The assay was immunoSEQ multiplex PCR, and TCRdb's table has in-frame clones only and misses some. The sample lists fewer than 250,000 clones; approximately 85% were seen once. This sample was included in a study of blood T cell repertoires in COVID-19. Study members were between about 18 and 95 years old and lived in 24 US regions. V was trimmed by 5 bases and J by 8 bases, leaving 12 bases between them. This CDR3 has 13 residues. Per the germline V gene, CDR1 is SGHAT and CDR2 is FQNNGV. The sample taken for sequencing was PBMCs or T cells enriched from blood (not recorded which). The clonotype originates from a woman aged 45 to 65 with acute COVID-19. The chain joins TRBV11-2 to TRBJ2-2, with TRBD2 as a possible D gene (5 bases). The CDR3 DNA is TGTGCCAGCAGCCTAAGGGCGGGTGGGGAGCTGTTTTTT. It translates to CASSLRAGGELFF.